The sequence of this T cell receptor beta chain was determined in a study of CD8+CD57+ T cells in acquired aplastic anemia (dated by TCRdb to the late 2010s). Background on the whole study: DNA extracted from sorted CD4+ and CD8+ cells had a mean of about 3.2 ug, with a range of about 0.2 to 30 ug. Mean read counts for healthy donor samples were roughly 10 million for CD4+ cells and 11 million to 14 million for CD8+ cells. General study outcomes and caveats: Although 25 to 30 CD8+ CDR3 sequences were shared by patients and controls, these sequences appeared highly expressed in patients and within the immunodominant clones of patients. CD8+ Simpson's diversity did not differ significantly between patients and healthy controls (P=0.060).

There are a few counts of this clonotype. The target of this receptor is not known. Base qualities were left out, and no much larger clone turns up one base away. Genomic DNA was used as template for profiling of TCR beta VDJ combinations and CDR3 sequences. An Illumina HiSeq 2000 was the platform used for TCR repertoire sequencing. As for the authors' bioinformatics: TRBV/TRBJ rearrangement plots, CDR3 size and DJ length profiles, and Simpson's diversity index were used to evaluate the repertoires. The most abundant DNA sequence in the deep sequencing data was taken as the immunodominant clone. CDR3 amino acid sequences were screened for sharing across subjects and compared with published repertoires and the VDJdb database. The raw public data were reprocessed by TCRdb itself: fastp quality trimming at Q25, MiXCR clonotype calling, in-frame beta chains only. Merged by CDR3 protein, the rows form single entries marked with the most common genes and DNA. TCRdb's processing, not the authors' own work, is the source of the V and J calls. This sample comprises about 220,000 distinct CDR3 sequences, approximately 35% of them detected only once. The ten biggest clones cover more than 0.95% of the sample.

The study deep-sequenced TCR repertoires of sorted CD4+ and CD8+ blood T cells from severe aplastic anemia patients and healthy subjects. Ficoll-Paque density gradient centrifugation was used to isolate peripheral blood mononuclear cells. CD4+ and CD8+ T cells were sorted by FACS or magnetic beads before DNA extraction. CDR1 and CDR2, per the germline V gene (reference sequence), are MNHEY and SMNVEV. Germline trimming: 3 bases from V, 2 bases from J; junction bases outside gene matches: 6. Taken from cysteine to phenylalanine, the CDR3 has 16 residues. Only the CDR3 part of the read is kept: 48 bases, read in frame from the first base.

The sequenced sample consisted of sorted CD4+, CD8+, or CD8+CD57+ T cells (not recorded which) from PBMCs. This clonotype originated in a human donor in good health, serving as a control. The rearrangement combines TRBV27 with TRBJ1-2; 10 middle bases align to TRBD1. The DNA sequence is given as TGTGCCAGCAGTTTCCCGACAGGGGGCGCGAACTATGGCTACACCTTC. The resulting protein is CASSFPTGGANYGYTF.